Following are 26 T cell receptor beta chains from one sample sequenced in a study of T cell repertoires in cytomegalovirus infection. TCRdb passed the reads through MiXCR, listing each CDR3 protein once. This table has under 150,000 distinct CDR3 sequences, around 31% appearing once. For these receptors, no antigen is known. The material was CD8+ T cells from cultured PBMCs, obtained from culture after CMV antigen stimulation. The receptors were gathered from a human donor in good health (CMV status not recorded). Some clones in this sample may be carry-over from other donors' samples.

This chain connects TRBV7-2 to TRBJ2-2; D gene uncertain. The CDR3 extends over 13 amino acids. The germline V gene encodes CDR1 SGHTA and CDR2 FQGNSA. V was clipped by 2 bases and J by 6 bases, with 7 bases between them. CDR3 residues: CASSLSSPGELFF. DNA for the CDR3: TGTGCCAGCAGCTTAAGTTCTCCCGGGGAGCTGTTTTTT. The variable domain in full, completed from reference TRBV7-2 and TRBJ2-2, reads GAGVSQSPSNKVTEKGKDVELRCDPISGHTALYWYRQSLGQGLEFLIYFQGNSAPDKSGLPSDRFSAERTGGSVSTLTIQRTQQEDSAVYLCASSLSSPGELFFGEGSRLTVL.

Only a few counts were recorded for this clonotype. V gene TRBV6-1 combines with J gene TRBJ2-1; 9 bases match TRBD2. In germline, CDR1 is MNHNS, CDR2 SASEGT. This CDR3 is 18 amino acids long. J gave up 0 bases and V 6 bases, and 12 bases lay outside the gene matches. CDR3 protein: CASRPLAGPPSSYNEQFF. CDR3 DNA: TGTGCCAGCAGACCACTAGCGGGTCCCCCGAGCTCCTACAATGAGCAGTTCTTC.

The table lists this clonotype with a few counts. The chain carries TRBV6-1 and TRBJ2-5; 8 bases line up with TRBD1. Looked up from germline, CDR1 is MNHNS and CDR2 is SASEGT. V was pared by 5 bases and J by 4 bases, with 12 bases of the junction left unmatched. The CDR3 has 16 residues. CDR3 protein: CASSSRARGLRETQYF. CDR3 nucleotides: TGTGCCAGCAGTTCCAGGGCCAGGGGGCTTCGAGAGACCCAGTACTTC.

Only a few counts were recorded for this clonotype. The J gene is TRBJ2-1, the V gene TRBV7-6, with D possibly called TRBD1 or TRBD2 (6 bases each). Trimming removed 1 base from V and 8 bases from J, with 12 bases in between. The CDR3 loop spans 14 amino acids. Germline V gives CDR1 SGHVS, CDR2 FNYEAQ. For the CDR3, the DNA is TGTGCCAGCAGCTTAGTAGGGGGGAACGATGAGCAGTTCTTC. Its translation is CASSLVGGNDEQFF.

The chain uses TRBV7-9 and TRBJ2-7; 8 positions agree with TRBD1. Losses at the gene ends were 6 bases for V and 0 bases for J; bases not matched to a gene: 7. The germline V gene has CDR1 SEHNR and CDR2 FQNEAQ (reference sequence). The CDR3 has 15 amino acids. The CDR3 is CASSNLGQGSYEQYF. In nucleotides, the CDR3 is TGTGCCAGCAGTAACCTTGGACAGGGCTCCTACGAGCAGTACTTC.

This clonotype appeared a few times. The chain joins TRBV7-6 to TRBJ2-3; 8 positions match TRBD2. Per the germline V gene, CDR1 is SGHVS and CDR2 is FNYEAQ. This CDR3 region has 16 residues. Trimming at V came to 2 bases and at J to 2 bases, leaving 6 bases not matched to a gene. CDR3 amino acids: CASSLRLASFTDTQYF. The CDR3 DNA reads as TGTGCCAGCAGCTTAAGACTAGCGAGCTTCACAGATACGCAGTATTTT.

The chain recombines TRBV29-1 with TRBJ2-7; 7 bases map to TRBD1. The ends lost 4 bases at V and 0 bases at J; junction bases unmatched: 18. The CDR3 runs to 18 residues. Germline CDR1 is SQVTM and CDR2 is ANQGSEA. The CDR3 bases are TGCAGCGTTGTCCCGGGACAGACCCCGGAATCAGTCTCCTACGAGCAGTACTTC. Residues: CSVVPGQTPESVSYEQYF.

This clonotype was observed a few times. V is TRBV7-2 and J is TRBJ2-3, with D maybe TRBD2 (6 bases). The V gene's germline CDR1 is SGHTA and CDR2 FQGNSA. The CDR3 has 16 residues. V was shortened by 2 bases and J by 0 bases, with 12 bases between the two germline ends. CDR3: CASSLNPGLSTDTQYF. The CDR3 nucleotides are TGTGCCAGCAGCTTAAACCCGGGACTGAGCACAGATACGCAGTATTTT.

The chain is built from TRBV6-5 and TRBJ1-2; D not certain. The CDR3 sequence is 15 residues long. Germline values: CDR1 MNHEY, CDR2 SVGAGI. Trimming took 5 bases from V and 0 from J, leaving 13 bases between them. The CDR3, as DNA: TGTGCCAGCAGTGTAAGGATTACAGCTAACTATGGCTACACCTTC. Amino acids: CASSVRITANYGYTF.

V and J are TRBV19 and TRBJ2-2; 7 bases map to TRBD1. CDR1 LNHDA and CDR2 SQIVND come from the germline V gene (reference sequence). V lost 0 bases to trimming and J lost 3 bases; unmatched junction nucleotides: 4. This CDR3 contains 16 residues. CDR3 DNA: TGTGCCAGTAGTATAGAAGGGGGCGATTACACCGGGGAGCTGTTTTTT. Its protein product is CASSIEGGDYTGELFF.

This clonotype was counted a few times. The V gene is TRBV18, the J gene TRBJ1-4; D is ambiguous. V dropped 0 bases and J dropped 5 bases, with 19 bases sitting between them. Germline V CDR1 and CDR2: KGHSH, LQKENI. The CDR3 spans 18 residues. CDR3 in DNA: TGTGCCAGCTCACCACCTGCGGGGTACCGGACTTCAAATGAAAAACTGTTTTTT. Amino acids: CASSPPAGYRTSNEKLFF.

The V call is TRBV11-2, the J call TRBJ2-7; 7 positions match TRBD2. This CDR3 region has 17 residues. CDR1 is SGHAT and CDR2 is FQNNGV in the germline V gene. The trim removed 1 base at V and 0 bases at J, leaving 9 bases unmatched. CDR3 DNA: TGTGCCAGCAGCTTAGTAGCGGGCAGGGACCGCTCCTACGAGCAGTACTTC. Translation: CASSLVAGRDRSYEQYF.

This clonotype came up a few times. The chain has TRBV11-2 and TRBJ2-3; 7 bases align to TRBD1. The ends lost 4 bases at V and 0 bases at J; junction bases unmatched: 10. CDR1 is SGHAT, CDR2 FQNNGV, per germline. This CDR3 has 17 residues. CDR3 loop: CASSYWGTALSTDTQYF. The CDR3 DNA reads as TGTGCCAGCAGCTACTGGGGGACAGCCCTTAGCACAGATACGCAGTATTTT. The complete variable domain, with remaining parts taken from reference TRBV11-2 and TRBJ2-3, reads EAGVAQSPRYKIIEKRQSVAFWCNPISGHATLYWYQQILGQGPKLLIQFQNNGVVDDSQLPKDRFSAERLKGVDSTLKIQPAKLEDSAVYLCASSYWGTALSTDTQYFGPGTRLTVL.

This clonotype was seen a single time. The chain has TRBV25-1 and TRBJ1-4; TRBD1 is a possible D gene (5 bases). V shed 6 bases and J shed 7 bases, with 18 bases lying between them. This CDR3 has 15 residues. From germline, CDR1 is MGHDK and CDR2 SYGVNS. In DNA form, the CDR3 reads TGTGCCAGCAGCGGTACTAGGGGTATCGGTGAAAAACTGTTTTTT. Encoded protein: CASSGTRGIGEKLFF.

This clonotype was counted at least ten times. The chain couples TRBV7-2 to TRBJ2-5; D remains unclear. The length of the CDR3 is 17 residues. The germline V gene has CDR1 SGHTA and CDR2 FQGNSA. The V end was cut by 5 bases, the J end by 0 bases, with 19 bases between. The CDR3 loop reads CASSVMPSLEYQETQYF. CDR3 DNA sequence: TGTGCCAGCAGCGTCATGCCCAGTCTAGAGTACCAAGAGACCCAGTACTTC. The whole variable domain, filled in from reference TRBV7-2 and TRBJ2-5, reads GAGVSQSPSNKVTEKGKDVELRCDPISGHTALYWYRQSLGQGLEFLIYFQGNSAPDKSGLPSDRFSAERTGGSVSTLTIQRTQQEDSAVYLCASSVMPSLEYQETQYFGPGTRLLVL.

The V and J genes are TRBV6-5 and TRBJ1-1; D is uncertain. V gave up 0 bases and J gave up 4 bases, with 12 bases separating them. The germline V gene encodes CDR1 MNHEY and CDR2 SVGAGI. The CDR3 consists of 15 residues. The CDR3 DNA reads TGTGCCAGCAGTTACTCTCTTGGGGTCGGCACTGAAGCTTTCTTT. It codes for CASSYSLGVGTEAFF.

CDR3 sequence: CASSQLLANTQYF. In DNA form, the CDR3 reads TGTGCCAGCAGCCAACTCCTTGCCAATACGCAGTATTTT. J is TRBJ2-3 and V is TRBV28; D ambiguous. The CDR3 sequence is 13 residues long. V was trimmed by 6 bases and J by 7 bases, leaving 14 bases between them. CDR1 and CDR2 from the germline V gene are MDHEN and SYDVKM.

The rearrangement uses TRBV6-5 and TRBJ2-7; perhaps D is TRBD1 or TRBD2 (5 bases each). This CDR3 contains 20 residues. Germline V lookup: CDR1 MNHEY, CDR2 SVGAGI. V lost 2 bases and J lost 5, with 31 bases in between. CDR3 amino acids: CASSYPGWDRFSHGRNEQYF. For the CDR3, the DNA is TGTGCCAGCAGTTACCCCGGGTGGGACCGCTTTTCCCACGGCCGCAACGAGCAGTACTTC.

In this sample, this clonotype turned up many times. The chain is built from TRBV7-2 and TRBJ2-3; TRBD1 might be the D (5 bases). Trimming stripped 2 bases from V and 0 bases from J, with 9 bases between. CDR3 length equals 15 residues. Germline V gives CDR1 SGHTA, CDR2 FQGNSA. CDR3 sequence: CASSLIRASTDTQYF. The CDR3, as DNA: TGTGCCAGCAGCTTAATCAGGGCTAGCACAGATACGCAGTATTTT.

The table lists this clonotype with a few counts. The chain carries TRBV6-1 and TRBJ2-7; TRBD1 agrees at 9 bases. After removal of 7 bases from V and 5 bases from J, the junction contained 12 bases not matched to a gene. The CDR3 extends over 15 amino acids. Germline loops: CDR1 MNHNS, CDR2 SASEGT. Written as DNA, the CDR3 is TGTGCCAGCACCCAACCCGGACAGGGGATCAACGAGCAGTACTTC. The encoded protein is CASTQPGQGINEQYF.

This chain uses TRBV15 with TRBJ1-2; D might be TRBD1 (6 bases). CDR1 is LNHNV, CDR2 YYDKDF, per germline (reference sequence). This CDR3 region has 15 residues. The V and J ends lost 0 bases and 0 bases respectively, with 8 bases between them. The CDR3 spells CATSREGGANYGYTF. The CDR3 nucleotides read TGTGCCACCAGCAGAGAAGGGGGTGCTAACTATGGCTACACCTTC.

This chain joins TRBV12-3 or TRBV12-4 and TRBJ2-7; tentatively, D is TRBD1 or TRBD2 (5 bases each). Trimming removed 6 bases at V and 4 bases at J, with 19 bases between. The CDR3 runs 15 residues. CDR3 loop: CASSELRGAYYEQYF. The CDR3 coding sequence is TGTGCCAGCAGCGAGCTTCGGGGCGCGTATTACGAGCAGTACTTC.

This sequence joins TRBV6-1 and TRBJ1-1; D uncertain. This CDR3 contains 13 residues. The ends were cut back, 5 bases at V and 4 bases at J, with 11 bases in the middle. The V gene's germline CDR1 is MNHNS and CDR2 SASEGT. CDR3 amino acids: CASSRSATTEAFF. CDR3 DNA sequence: TGTGCCAGCAGTCGGAGCGCTACCACTGAAGCTTTCTTT.

This sequence joins TRBV12-3 or TRBV12-4 and TRBJ2-3; 9 bases agree with TRBD1. The CDR3 spans 15 residues. Trimming removed 6 bases from V and 4 bases from J; junction bases left unmatched: 8. The DNA for the CDR3 is TGTGCCAGCAGGCCAACAGGGGGCTCGGCAGATACGCAGTATTTT. Its protein is CASRPTGGSADTQYF.

The chain joins TRBV7-2 to TRBJ2-1, with 10 bases identical to TRBD1. Trimming cost V 3 bases and J 8 bases; bases outside gene matches: 7. CDR1 is SGHTA, CDR2 FQGNSA, per germline. This CDR3 region has 15 residues. CDR3 protein: CASSLTGGWFDEQFF. The CDR3 DNA reads TGTGCCAGCAGCTTGACAGGGGGCTGGTTCGATGAGCAGTTCTTC.

This clonotype has just a few counts. The CDR3 sequence: CASSLTGGVTQYF. The CDR3 nucleotides read TGTGCCAGCAGTTTGACAGGGGGAGTTACGCAGTATTTT. J is TRBJ2-3 and V is TRBV28, with 9 nucleotides matching TRBD1. Germline loops: CDR1 MDHEN, CDR2 SYDVKM. CDR3 size: 13 residues. The V gene end was trimmed by 3 bases and the J gene end by 8 bases; junction bases not matched to a gene: 3.